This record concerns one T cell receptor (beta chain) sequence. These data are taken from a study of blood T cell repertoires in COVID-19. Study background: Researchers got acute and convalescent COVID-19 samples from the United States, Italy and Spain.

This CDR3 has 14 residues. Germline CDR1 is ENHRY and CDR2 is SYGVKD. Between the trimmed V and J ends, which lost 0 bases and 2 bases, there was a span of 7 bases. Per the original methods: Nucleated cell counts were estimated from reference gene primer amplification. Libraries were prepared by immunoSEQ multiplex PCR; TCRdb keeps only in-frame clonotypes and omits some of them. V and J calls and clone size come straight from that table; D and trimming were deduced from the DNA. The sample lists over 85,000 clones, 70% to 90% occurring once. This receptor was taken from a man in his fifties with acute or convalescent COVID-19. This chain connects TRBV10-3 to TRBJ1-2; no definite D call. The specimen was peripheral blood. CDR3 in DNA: TGTGCCATCAGTGAGTCGGCCGCAAACTATGGCTACACCTTC. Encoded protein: CAISESAANYGYTF.